The 17 T cell receptor beta chains below all came from one sample that was sequenced in a study of vaccination effects on CD4 cells after COVID-19. Sequencing used immunoSEQ multiplex PCR; TCRdb keeps in-frame clones, though not all of them. Of around 67,000 clones detected, approximately 80% appear once; the ten largest clones hold 1.2%. Their antigens are not known. CD4+ T cells specific for antigen were expanded with viral peptide pools by the ViraFEST assay before sequencing. Culturing for more than 9 days preceded CD4+ T cell isolation. Every participant took two doses of the BNT162b2 or mRNA-1273 vaccine. Sequencing was performed on CD4+ T cells from PBMCs cultured with HCoV-229E spike peptides, taken after COVID-19 vaccination. The receptors were gathered from a human donor who received a COVID-19 vaccine.

The rearrangement uses TRBV30 and TRBJ2-3, with a tentative D call TRBD2 (7 bases). In germline, CDR1 is GTSNPN, CDR2 SVGIG (reference sequence). V lost 0 bases to trimming and J lost 4 bases, with 11 bases between them. There are 14 residues in the CDR3. The CDR3 protein is CAWSVGGAADTQYF. The CDR3 region has the DNA TGTGCCTGGAGTGTAGGGGGGGCGGCAGATACGCAGTATTTT.

J is TRBJ1-2 and V is TRBV7-3; 10 bases align to TRBD1. The length of the CDR3 is 15 residues. After removal of 0 bases from V and 4 bases from J, the junction contained 2 bases not matched to a gene. Germline CDR1 SGHTA, CDR2 FQGTGA. The CDR3 spells CASSLTDRGGYGYTF. The CDR3 nucleotides are TGTGCCAGCAGCTTAACGGACAGGGGGGGCTATGGCTACACCTTC.

The rearrangement links TRBV5-1 to TRBJ2-5; 8 bases line up with TRBD1. The CDR3 runs 15 residues. The V segment lost 4 bases and the J segment 5 bases; nucleotides outside the gene matches: 10. Germline values: CDR1 SGHRS, CDR2 YFSETQ. Here the CDR3 DNA reads TGCGCCAGCAGCCCGGGACCCTCAGGGGGCGAGACCCAGTACTTC. Protein sequence: CASSPGPSGGETQYF.

The rearrangement joins TRBV7-9 to TRBJ2-5, with D tentatively TRBD1 or TRBD2 (5 bases each). Germline CDR1 and CDR2: SEHNR and FQNEAQ (reference sequence). The V gene lost 1 base and the J gene lost 5 bases, with 8 bases spanning the gap. This CDR3 contains 13 residues. The CDR3 here is CASSLEWDETQYF. Here the CDR3 DNA reads TGTGCCAGCAGCTTAGAGTGGGACGAGACCCAGTACTTC. The full variable domain, in which reference TRBV7-9 and TRBJ2-5 provide the parts outside the CDR3, is DTGVSQNPRHKITKRGQNVTFRCDPISEHNRLYWYRQTLGQGPEFLTYFQNEAQLEKSRLLSDRFSAERPKGSFSTLEIQRTEQGDSAMYLCASSLEWDETQYFGPGTRLLVL.

This chain connects TRBV4-3 to TRBJ1-2; D uncertain. V was shortened by 2 bases and J by 7 bases, with 20 bases between the two germline ends. This CDR3 region has 16 residues. Germline V gene lookup returns CDR1 LGHNA and CDR2 YSLEER. For the CDR3, the DNA is TGCGCCAGCAGCCAACCCCCCGAGAGCCCGACTGTTGGCTACACCTTC. It codes for CASSQPPESPTVGYTF.

V gene TRBV28 combines with J gene TRBJ1-5; TRBD1 matches at 9 bases. V dropped 6 bases and J dropped 3; count of bases not matched to a gene: 6. CDR1 is MDHEN and CDR2 is SYDVKM in the germline V gene. The CDR3 runs 15 residues. CDR3 protein: CASRGTGPFNQPQHF. As DNA, the CDR3 is TGTGCCAGCAGGGGGACAGGGCCTTTCAATCAGCCCCAGCATTTT.

This chain links TRBV7-9 with TRBJ1-1, with D tentatively TRBD1 (6 bases). The CDR3 runs to 14 residues. Germline V CDR1 and CDR2: SEHNR, FQNEAQ (reference sequence). V was clipped by 5 bases and J by 7 bases, with 17 bases between them. The CDR3 is CASSPAGTLGEAFF. The CDR3 nucleotides read TGTGCCAGCAGCCCAGCCGGGACATTGGGTGAAGCTTTCTTT.

The CDR3 spells CASSQVSNEQFF. CDR3 DNA sequence: TGTGCCAGCAGCCAAGTTTCAAATGAGCAGTTCTTC. The gene calls are TRBV3-1 (or the pseudogene TRBV3-2) and TRBJ2-1; D is undetermined. Germline CDR1 is LGHDT and CDR2 is YNNKEL (reference sequence). The CDR3 consists of 12 residues. The V gene lost 1 base and the J gene lost 7 bases, with 5 bases spanning the gap.

This clone has only a few counts. V gene TRBV27 combines with J gene TRBJ2-2; 9 bases align to TRBD2. Germline V gene data show CDR1 as MNHEY and CDR2 as SMNVEV (reference sequence). V lost 5 bases to trimming and J lost 1 base; unmatched junction nucleotides: 5. This CDR3 is 16 amino acids long. The CDR3 sequence is CASSPGTSWNTGELFF. The CDR3 DNA sequence: TGTGCCAGCAGTCCCGGGACTAGCTGGAACACCGGGGAGCTGTTTTTT.

This chain links TRBV19 with TRBJ2-2; TRBD1 might be the D (6 bases). The CDR3 runs to 14 residues. Looked up from germline, CDR1 is LNHDA and CDR2 is SQIVND (reference sequence). Trimming removed 5 bases from V and 3 bases from J, with 10 bases in between. The CDR3 DNA follows: TGTGCCAGTAGTCTTCCAGGGGACACCGGGGAGCTGTTTTTT. Its protein product is CASSLPGDTGELFF.

This clone was counted between two and nine times. The chain recombines TRBV7-8 with TRBJ1-5, with 9 positions matching TRBD1. Germline V CDR1 and CDR2: SGHVS, FQNEAQ. This CDR3 has 16 amino acids. V lost 4 bases and J lost 1; bases outside the gene matches: 5. CDR3 in amino acids: CASSWKQGASNQPQHF. In DNA, the CDR3 is TGTGCCAGCAGCTGGAAACAGGGGGCGAGCAATCAGCCCCAGCATTTT.

This chain links TRBV7-8 with TRBJ1-2, with 7 nucleotides matching TRBD1. V was pared by 3 bases and J by 4 bases, with 14 bases of the junction left unmatched. The CDR3 runs 17 residues. Germline assignment: CDR1 SGHVS and CDR2 FQNEAQ. The CDR3 region has the DNA TGTGCCAGCAGCTTGGGGGCGGGACAGTCGCTTCCCTATGGCTACACCTTC. Residues: CASSLGAGQSLPYGYTF.

The chain employs TRBV6-4 and TRBJ1-1; the D is unclear. The CDR3 length is 13 residues. Trimming cost V 3 bases and J 2 bases, with 7 bases left between them. Germline V lookup: CDR1 MRHNA, CDR2 SNTAGT. Here the CDR3 reads CASSEERNTEAFF. The CDR3 nucleotides are TGTGCCAGCAGTGAAGAAAGAAACACTGAAGCTTTCTTT.

The rearrangement joins TRBV5-1 to TRBJ1-2; 8 bases agree with TRBD1. CDR3 size: 12 residues. CDR1 and CDR2 (germline): SGHRS, YFSETQ. The J segment lost 6 bases and the V segment lost 4 bases, leaving 2 bases of the junction unmatched. The CDR3 DNA reads as TGCGCCAGCAGCGCACAGGGGGATGGCTACACCTTC. This sequence encodes CASSAQGDGYTF. Full variable domain (missing parts from reference TRBV5-1 and TRBJ1-2): KAGVTQTPRYLIKTRGQQVTLSCSPISGHRSVSWYQQTPGQGLQFLFEYFSETQRNKGNFPGRFSGRQFSNSRSEMNVSTLELGDSALYLCASSAQGDGYTFGSGTRLTVV.

The chain recombines TRBV4-1 with TRBJ2-3, with TRBD2 matching over 10 bases. Looked up from germline, CDR1 is MGHRA and CDR2 is YSYEKL. The CDR3 contains 22 residues. V was clipped by 0 bases and J by 0 bases; unmatched bases: 18. CDR3 sequence reads: CASSQERIKTAGGPISTDTQYF. The CDR3 nucleotides are TGCGCCAGCAGCCAAGAAAGGATTAAGACAGCGGGGGGGCCGATTAGCACAGATACGCAGTATTTT.

In this sample, this clone turned up a few times. CDR3 protein: CASSNRGRDEKLFF. Written as DNA, the CDR3 is TGTGCCAGCAGCAACAGGGGGCGGGATGAAAAACTGTTTTTT. The chain has TRBV28 and TRBJ1-4; 9 bases are a match to TRBD1. After removal of 6 bases from V and 6 bases from J, the junction contained 5 bases not matched to a gene. This CDR3 is 14 amino acids long. CDR1 and CDR2 (germline): MDHEN, SYDVKM. Full variable domain (missing parts from reference TRBV28 and TRBJ1-4): DVKVTQSSRYLVKRTGEKVFLECVQDMDHENMFWYRQDPGLGLRLIYFSYDVKMKEKGDIPEGYSVSREKKERFSLILESASTNQTSMYLCASSNRGRDEKLFFGSGTQLSVL.

The chain links TRBV2 to TRBJ1-2, with a tentative D call TRBD1 (5 bases). With 7 bases removed from V and 8 bases from J, the gap between germline ends came to 20 bases. Looked up from germline, CDR1 is SNHLY and CDR2 is FYNNEI. The CDR3 runs 14 residues. The CDR3 loop reads CASTLKVGVQGYTF. CDR3 sequence (DNA): TGTGCCAGCACCCTTAAGGTGGGGGTTCAGGGCTACACCTTC.